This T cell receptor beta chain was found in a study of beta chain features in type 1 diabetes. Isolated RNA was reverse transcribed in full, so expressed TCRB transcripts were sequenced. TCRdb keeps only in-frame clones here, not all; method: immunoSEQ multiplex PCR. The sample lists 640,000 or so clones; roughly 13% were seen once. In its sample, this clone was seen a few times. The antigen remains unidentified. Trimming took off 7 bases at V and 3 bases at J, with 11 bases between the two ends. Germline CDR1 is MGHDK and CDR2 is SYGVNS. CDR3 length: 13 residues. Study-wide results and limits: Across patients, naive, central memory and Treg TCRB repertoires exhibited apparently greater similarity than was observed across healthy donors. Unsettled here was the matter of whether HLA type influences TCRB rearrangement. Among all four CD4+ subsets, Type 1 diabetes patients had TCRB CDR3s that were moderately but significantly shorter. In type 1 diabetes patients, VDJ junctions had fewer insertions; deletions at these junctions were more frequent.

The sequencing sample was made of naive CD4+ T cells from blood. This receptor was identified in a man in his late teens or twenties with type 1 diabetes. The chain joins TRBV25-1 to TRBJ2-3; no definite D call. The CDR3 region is CASTRAATDTQYF. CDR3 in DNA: TGTGCCAGCACTCGGGCCGCAACAGATACGCAGTATTTT.